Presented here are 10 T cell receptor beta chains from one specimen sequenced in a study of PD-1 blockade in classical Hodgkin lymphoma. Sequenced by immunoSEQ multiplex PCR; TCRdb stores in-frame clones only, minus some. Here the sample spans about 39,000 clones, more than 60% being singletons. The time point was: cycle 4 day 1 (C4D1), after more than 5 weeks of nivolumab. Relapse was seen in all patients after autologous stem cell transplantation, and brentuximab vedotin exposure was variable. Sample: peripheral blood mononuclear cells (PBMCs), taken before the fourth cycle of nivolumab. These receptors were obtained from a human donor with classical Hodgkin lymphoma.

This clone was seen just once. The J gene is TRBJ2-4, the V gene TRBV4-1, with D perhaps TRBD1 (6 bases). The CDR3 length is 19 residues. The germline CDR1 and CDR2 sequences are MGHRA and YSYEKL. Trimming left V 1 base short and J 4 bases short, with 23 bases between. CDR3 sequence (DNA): TGCGCCAGCAGCCAAGTTGTGACTCAAGGGCGAGGGGGAAAAAACATTCAGTACTTC. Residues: CASSQVVTQGRGGKNIQYF.

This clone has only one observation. The CDR3 DNA is TGTGCCAGCAGCATCGATATGAACACTGAAGCTTTCTTT. Its translation: CASSIDMNTEAFF. The chain joins TRBV5-6 to TRBJ1-1; D is undetermined. The CDR3 consists of 13 residues. The germline gives CDR1 SGHDT, CDR2 YYEEEE. V shed 4 bases and J shed 0 bases, with 7 bases lying between them. The variable domain in full, with the rest retrieved from reference TRBV5-6 and TRBJ1-1, is DAGVTQSPTHLIKTRGQQVTLRCSPKSGHDTVSWYQQALGQGPQFIFQYYEEEERQRGNFPDRFSGHQFPNYSSELNVNALLLGDSALYLCASSIDMNTEAFFGQGTRLTVV.

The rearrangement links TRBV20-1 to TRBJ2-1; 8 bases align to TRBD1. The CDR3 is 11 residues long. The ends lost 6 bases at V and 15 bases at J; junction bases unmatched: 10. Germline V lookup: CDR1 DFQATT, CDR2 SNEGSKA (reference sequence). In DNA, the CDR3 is TGCAGTGCAACCGGACAGGGATTGGGGTTCTTC. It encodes CSATGQGLGFF.

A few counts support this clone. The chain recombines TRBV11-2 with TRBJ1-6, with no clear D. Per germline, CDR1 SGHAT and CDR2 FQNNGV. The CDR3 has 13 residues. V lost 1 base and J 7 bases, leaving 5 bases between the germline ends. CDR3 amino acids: CASSLGRNSPLHF. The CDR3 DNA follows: TGTGCCAGCAGCTTAGGTCGGAATTCACCCCTCCACTTT.

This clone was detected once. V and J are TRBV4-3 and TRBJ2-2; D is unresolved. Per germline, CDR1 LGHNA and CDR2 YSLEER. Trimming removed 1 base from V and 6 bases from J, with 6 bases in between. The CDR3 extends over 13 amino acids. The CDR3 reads CASSQVKAGELFF. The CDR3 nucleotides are TGCGCCAGCAGCCAAGTTAAGGCCGGGGAGCTGTTTTTT.

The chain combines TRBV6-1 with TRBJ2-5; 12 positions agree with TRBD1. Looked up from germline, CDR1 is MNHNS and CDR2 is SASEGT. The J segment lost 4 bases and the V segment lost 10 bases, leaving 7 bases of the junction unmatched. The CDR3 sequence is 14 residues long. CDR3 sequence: CATLGDRGLETQYF. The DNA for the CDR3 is TGTGCCACCTTGGGGGACAGGGGGCTAGAGACCCAGTACTTC.

The CDR3 loop is CATSIEVRWTEAFF. The CDR3 nucleotides are TGTGCCACCAGCATAGAGGTTCGGTGGACTGAAGCTTTCTTT. V usage is TRBV15 and J usage is TRBJ1-1; D is unresolved. The CDR3 extends over 14 amino acids. Germline values: CDR1 LNHNV, CDR2 YYDKDF (reference sequence). V was cut by 4 bases and J by 5 bases, with 14 bases left in between. Full variable domain (rest looked up from reference TRBV15 and TRBJ1-1): DAMVIQNPRYQVTQFGKPVTLSCSQTLNHNVMYWYQQKSSQAPKLLFHYYDKDFNNEADTPDNFQSRRPNTSFCFLDIRSPGLGDTAMYLCATSIEVRWTEAFFGQGTRLTVV.

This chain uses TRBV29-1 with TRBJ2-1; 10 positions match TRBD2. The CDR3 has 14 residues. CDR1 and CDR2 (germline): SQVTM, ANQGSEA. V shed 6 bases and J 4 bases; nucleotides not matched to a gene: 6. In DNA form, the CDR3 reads TGCAGCGTGGGAGCGGGGGGGCTTTACAATGAGCAGTTCTTC. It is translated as CSVGAGGLYNEQFF.

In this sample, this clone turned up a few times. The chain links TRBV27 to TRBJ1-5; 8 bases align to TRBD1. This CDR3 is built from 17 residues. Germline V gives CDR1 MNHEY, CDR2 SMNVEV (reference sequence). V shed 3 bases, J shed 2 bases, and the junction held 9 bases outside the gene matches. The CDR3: CASSLQTPDRGNQPQHF. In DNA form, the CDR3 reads TGTGCCAGCAGTTTGCAAACCCCGGACAGGGGCAATCAGCCCCAGCATTTT.

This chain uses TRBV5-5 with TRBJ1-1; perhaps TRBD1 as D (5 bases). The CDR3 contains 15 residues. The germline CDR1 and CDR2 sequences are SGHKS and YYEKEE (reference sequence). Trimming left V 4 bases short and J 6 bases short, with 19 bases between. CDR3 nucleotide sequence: TGTGCCAGCAGCGCGTGGGGGGTCGTATCCTCTGAAGCTTTCTTT. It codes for CASSAWGVVSSEAFF.